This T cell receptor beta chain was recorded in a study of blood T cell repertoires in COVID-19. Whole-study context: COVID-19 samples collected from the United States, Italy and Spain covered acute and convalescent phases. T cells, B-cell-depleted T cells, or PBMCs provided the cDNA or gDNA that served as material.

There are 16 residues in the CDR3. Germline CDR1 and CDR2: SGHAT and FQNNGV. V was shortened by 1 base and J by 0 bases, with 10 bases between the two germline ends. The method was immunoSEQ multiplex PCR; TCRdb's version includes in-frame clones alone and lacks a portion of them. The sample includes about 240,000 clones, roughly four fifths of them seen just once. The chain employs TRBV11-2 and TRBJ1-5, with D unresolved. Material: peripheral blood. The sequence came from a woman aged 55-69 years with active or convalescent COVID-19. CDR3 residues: CASSLGARGSNQPQHF. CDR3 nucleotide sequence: TGTGCCAGCAGCTTAGGGGCTCGGGGTAGCAATCAGCCCCAGCATTTT. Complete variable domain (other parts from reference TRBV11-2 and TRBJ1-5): EAGVAQSPRYKIIEKRQSVAFWCNPISGHATLYWYQQILGQGPKLLIQFQNNGVVDDSQLPKDRFSAERLKGVDSTLKIQPAKLEDSAVYLCASSLGARGSNQPQHFGDGTRLSIL.